Listed below are T cell receptor beta chains from one sample, sequenced in a study of CD8+ T cells in alopecia areata. Repertoires were generated with immunoSEQ multiplex PCR, while TCRdb's copy carries only in-frame clones and drops some. This table holds some 150,000 clones, 45% to 55% found once. This specimen consisted of CD8+ T cells sorted from blood, obtained at week 0. The origin of the receptors is a human donor with alopecia areata. CDR3s include the opening cysteine and the closing phenylalanine or tryptophan. The D gene is left open where the match is weak. Only part of the rows carry a size: once, few, many, or a class if the clone is expanded.

d_call,j_call,clone_size,v_call,cdr3_aa,cdr3_nt
NA,TRBJ2-2,once,TRBV30,CAWSPRISGSTGELFF,TGTGCCTGGAGTCCCCGGATCAGTGGTTCGACCGGGGAGCTGTTTTTT
NA,TRBJ2-1,NA,TRBV5-6,CASQGGGSYNEQFF,TGTGCCAGCCAAGGAGGGGGCTCCTACAATGAGCAGTTCTTC
TRBD1,TRBJ1-6,few,TRBV15,CATSRVKDRGFNSPLHF,TGTGCCACCAGCAGAGTAAAGGACAGGGGGTTTAATTCACCCCTCCACTTT
NA,TRBJ1-1,NA,TRBV4-1,CASSQDGESVNTEAFF,TGCGCCAGCAGCCAAGATGGGGAGTCCGTGAACACTGAAGCTTTCTTT
NA,TRBJ2-7,few,TRBV30,CAWRLGYEQYF,TGTGCCTGGCGACTTGGATACGAGCAGTACTTC
NA,TRBJ2-6,few,TRBV28,CASRTSGSGANVLTF,TGTGCCAGCAGAACTTCAGGATCTGGGGCCAACGTCCTGACTTTC
TRBD2,TRBJ2-1,NA,TRBV6-4,CASSVLAGDEQFF,TGTGCCAGCAGTGTACTAGCGGGGGATGAGCAGTTCTTC
NA,TRBJ1-1,NA,TRBV25-1,CASSWGNTEAFF,TGTGCCAGCAGTTGGGGAAACACTGAAGCTTTCTTT
TRBD1,TRBJ1-4,NA,TRBV2,CASSPGTVDNEKLFF,TGTGCCAGCAGCCCCGGGACAGTTGATAATGAAAAACTGTTTTTT
NA,TRBJ1-4,NA,TRBV6-5,CASSYGLYNEKLFF,TGTGCCAGCAGTTACGGCCTTTATAATGAAAAACTGTTTTTT
NA,TRBJ2-1,NA,TRBV30,CAWSSGTAFNEQFF,TGTGCCTGGAGCTCCGGGACTGCTTTCAATGAGCAGTTCTTC
NA,TRBJ2-7,NA,TRBV7-2,CASSFLEADRRSYEQYF,TGTGCCAGCAGCTTTCTAGAGGCGGACAGAAGGTCCTACGAGCAGTACTTC
NA,TRBJ1-6,NA,TRBV19,CASGQAGSPLHF,TGTGCCAGCGGGCAGGCTGGATCACCCCTCCACTTT
NA,TRBJ1-5,once,TRBV27,CASSPAEAIYYSNQPQHF,TGTGCCAGCAGTCCCGCTGAGGCAATCTACTATAGCAATCAGCCCCAGCATTTT
NA,TRBJ2-7,NA,TRBV7-2,CASSLALGWGTYEQYF,TGTGCCAGCAGCTTAGCGCTAGGGTGGGGTACCTACGAGCAGTACTTC
TRBD2,TRBJ2-1,NA,TRBV30,CVWITSGGKRQQFF,TGTGTCTGGATAACTAGCGGGGGGAAACGGCAGCAGTTCTTC
NA,TRBJ2-7,few,TRBV29-1,CSGAGSDEQYF,TGCAGCGGTGCGGGGTCGGACGAGCAGTACTTC
TRBD1,TRBJ2-7,NA,TRBV29-1,CSVKGGGTGSDEQYF,TGCAGCGTCAAAGGGGGGGGGACAGGGTCGGACGAGCAGTACTTC
NA,TRBJ1-2,NA,TRBV13,CASSSGRGNIYGYTF,TGTGCCAGCAGCTCGGGTAGGGGAAATATCTATGGCTACACCTTC
TRBD1,TRBJ1-2,NA,TRBV25-1,CASSVSGTDNYGYTF,TGTGCCAGCAGTGTTTCCGGGACAGATAACTATGGCTACACCTTC
NA,TRBJ1-5,NA,TRBV7-6,CASSLELGPNQPQHF,TGTGCCAGCAGCTTAGAACTGGGACCCAATCAGCCCCAGCATTTT